This TCR beta chain was sequenced during a study of OX40 agonist ivuxolimab in advanced cancers. Background on the study: The eligibility criteria allowed prior anti-PD-1, anti-PD-L1 or anti-CTLA-4 therapy, and roughly 39% had some. Three individuals attained partial responses, comprising one hepatocellular carcinoma case and two cutaneous melanoma cases.

In regard to this clone: The sample carries other DNA sequences with the same CDR3.

The V gene lost 1 base and the J gene lost 2 bases, with 7 bases spanning the gap. The V gene's germline CDR1 is SGHRS and CDR2 YFSETQ. The CDR3 loop spans 13 amino acids. Sequencing was performed with immunoSEQ multiplex PCR; in TCRdb, only in-frame clones are kept and a portion is missing. This table has approximately 94,000 clones, more than 85% appearing once. V is TRBV5-1 and J is TRBJ2-7; D unclear. The receptor was derived from an adult with an advanced solid tumor such as melanoma, head and neck, liver or kidney cancer. Source: CD4+ or CD8+ T cells sorted from blood, taken in a trial of the OX40 agonist ivuxolimab. The CDR3 spells CASSLKGPYEQYF. The CDR3 nucleotides are TGCGCCAGCAGCTTGAAAGGGCCCTACGAGCAGTACTTC.